This T cell receptor (beta chain) was identified in a study of T cells after yellow fever vaccination. TCRdb reprocessed the 5' RACE reads via MiXCR and lists one record per CDR3 protein. In the table there are roughly 500,000 distinct CDR3 sequences, around 21% of which are singletons. This clonotype was counted a few times. This CDR3 has 12 residues. The germline V gene encodes CDR1 SQVTM and CDR2 ANQGSEA. The V segment lost 5 bases and the J segment 4 bases; nucleotides outside the gene matches: 4. The sample in question was PBMCs, obtained 15 days after the yellow fever booster vaccination. V gene TRBV29-1 combines with J gene TRBJ2-5; 7 bases are shared with TRBD2. The receptor was isolated from a man aged 25 to 40 who received the YFV17D yellow fever vaccine. The CDR3 here is CSVSSGGETQYF. The CDR3 DNA is TGCAGCGTTAGTTCGGGAGGAGAGACCCAGTACTTC.